One sample yielded the 28 T cell receptor beta chains listed below, sequenced in a study of neoadjuvant anti-PD-1 for oral cavity cancer. As to time point: after neoadjuvant nivolumab, at surgical resection. Only in-frame clones appear in the TCRdb table, and some are missing; sequencing was by immunoSEQ multiplex PCR. The table lists around 10,000 clones, 60% to 65% of them singletons. The sequencing used tumor tissue, collected after nivolumab (anti-PD-1) treatment. Receptors originate from a person aged 35-79 years with oral cavity squamous cell carcinoma.

The chain employs TRBV18 and TRBJ2-3; 9 nucleotides agree with TRBD2. Germline CDR1 KGHSH, CDR2 LQKENI. The CDR3 has 14 amino acids. V shed 3 bases, J shed 4 bases, and the junction held 2 bases outside the gene matches. The CDR3 region has the DNA TGTGCCAGCTCACCTGCGGGGGGGCCAGATACGCAGTATTTT. Protein: CASSPAGGPDTQYF.

The genes are TRBV5-1 and TRBJ2-3; tentative D call: TRBD2 (5 bases). With 4 bases removed from V and 1 base from J, the gap between germline ends came to 19 bases. CDR3 length equals 17 residues. Germline-derived CDR1 and CDR2 are SGHRS and YFSETQ. CDR3 loop: CASSRLDYHPRTDTQYF. The CDR3 DNA reads as TGCGCCAGCAGCCGGCTCGACTACCACCCTCGCACAGATACGCAGTATTTT.

The V and J genes are TRBV13 and TRBJ2-2, with 9 bases identical to TRBD1. The V and J ends lost 11 bases and 2 bases, in that order; junction bases with no gene match: 6. Germline assignment: CDR1 PRHDT and CDR2 FYEKMQ (reference sequence). The CDR3 is made up of 14 amino acids. This CDR3 is CACPGQGNTGELFF. Here the CDR3 DNA reads TGTGCCTGCCCGGGACAGGGCAACACCGGGGAGCTGTTTTTT.

As concerns this clone: The sample carries other DNA sequences with the same CDR3. The genes are TRBV30 and TRBJ2-3; TRBD2 might be the D (6 bases). The CDR3 is 13 amino acids. Between the trimmed V and J ends, which lost 0 bases and 4 bases, there was a span of 8 bases. Germline V CDR1 and CDR2: GTSNPN, SVGIG (reference sequence). Here the CDR3 reads CAWSVRRADTQYF. CDR3 bases: TGTGCCTGGAGTGTACGGAGGGCAGATACGCAGTATTTT.

This clone has more than one count but fewer than ten. The chain carries TRBV7-9 and TRBJ2-1; TRBD2 agrees at 9 bases. The V segment lost 11 bases and the J segment 8 bases; nucleotides outside the gene matches: 10. The V gene's germline CDR1 is SEHNR and CDR2 FQNEAQ (reference sequence). The CDR3 totals 13 residues. The CDR3 loop reads CALGAGGPDEQFF. CDR3 nucleotide sequence: TGTGCCCTCGGGGCGGGAGGGCCGGATGAGCAGTTCTTC.

CDR3 in amino acids: CASSPLFSGRSDTGELFF. As DNA, the CDR3 is TGTGCCAGCTCACCCTTGTTCAGCGGGAGGTCGGACACCGGGGAGCTGTTTTTT. This rearrangement joins TRBV18 to TRBJ2-2; 9 bases agree with TRBD2. CDR3 length: 18 residues. Germline values: CDR1 KGHSH, CDR2 LQKENI. After removal of 3 bases from V and 3 bases from J, the junction contained 11 bases not matched to a gene.

The chain recombines TRBV6-1 with TRBJ1-5, with 7 bases that match TRBD1. CDR1 and CDR2 (germline): MNHNS, SASEGT. This CDR3 has 15 residues. With V trimmed by 7 bases and J by 3 bases, 9 bases remained unmatched. The CDR3 nucleotides are TGTGCCAGCACCCCAGGGGGGGGAATCAATCAGCCCCAGCATTTT. Its protein is CASTPGGGINQPQHF.

The table lists this clone with a count of one. The chain joins TRBV7-9 to TRBJ2-7, with D perhaps given as TRBD1 or TRBD2 (5 bases each). V was pared by 10 bases and J by 3 bases, with 16 bases between. The CDR3 runs to 13 residues. Looked up from germline, CDR1 is SEHNR and CDR2 is FQNEAQ (reference sequence). CDR3 in amino acids: CAISGQGLYEQYF. The CDR3 bases are TGTGCCATCTCGGGGCAGGGCCTCTACGAGCAGTACTTC.

This chain links TRBV14 with TRBJ2-3; maybe TRBD2 (6 bases). In germline, CDR1 is SGHDN, CDR2 FVKESK. This CDR3 region has 16 residues. Between the trimmed V and J ends, which lost 2 bases and 0 bases, there was a span of 12 bases. CDR3 loop: CASSQMASASTDTQYF. The DNA for the CDR3 is TGTGCCAGCAGCCAAATGGCTAGCGCTAGCACAGATACGCAGTATTTT.

This clone has more than one count but fewer than ten. V gene TRBV27 combines with J gene TRBJ2-3; perhaps D is TRBD1 or TRBD2 (5 bases each). Per the germline V gene, CDR1 is MNHEY and CDR2 is SMNVEV (reference sequence). Trimming removed 3 bases at V and 0 bases at J, with 16 bases between. The CDR3 has 17 amino acids. For the CDR3, the DNA is TGTGCCAGCAGTTTCCGGGGCGCCCGTTCTAGCACAGATACGCAGTATTTT. This translates into CASSFRGARSSTDTQYF.

The V gene is TRBV5-1, the J gene TRBJ2-3; no clear D. Germline CDR1 is SGHRS and CDR2 is YFSETQ. This CDR3 spans 13 amino acids. V lost 5 bases, J lost 1 base, and 8 bases lay in between. The CDR3 is CASRRRRTDTQYF. CDR3 bases: TGCGCCAGCAGGCGCCGTCGCACAGATACGCAGTATTTT.

The chain combines TRBV7-9 with TRBJ1-1, with D possibly matching TRBD1 (5 bases). V gave up 7 bases and J gave up 4 bases, with 13 bases separating them. Per germline, CDR1 SEHNR and CDR2 FQNEAQ (reference sequence). CDR3 size: 13 residues. The CDR3 region has the DNA TGTGCCAGCACCCCAACGGGGGTCACTGAAGCTTTCTTT. Translated: CASTPTGVTEAFF.

This rearrangement joins TRBV6-1 to TRBJ1-5; D is ambiguous. This CDR3 has 16 amino acids. The germline CDR1 and CDR2 sequences are MNHNS and SASEGT. Trimming shortened V by 4 bases and J by 0 bases, and 13 bases separated the two germline ends. This CDR3 reads CASSGPSANSNQPQHF. CDR3 coding DNA: TGTGCCAGCAGTGGGCCCAGCGCTAATAGCAATCAGCCCCAGCATTTT.

Points on this clone: One junction end disagrees with the germline gene, perhaps due to a read error. The rearrangement joins TRBV19 to TRBJ2-3, with D perhaps TRBD1 (6 bases). The CDR3 length is 11 residues. Germline V gives CDR1 LNHDA, CDR2 SQIVND (reference sequence). The CDR3 sequence: CASSLLDRLLF. The CDR3 coding sequence is TGTGCCAGTAGCCTTCTTGACAGGTTACTATTT.

The CDR3 region is CASSLALGTANTGELFF. The CDR3 DNA reads as TGTGCCAGCAGCTTAGCCCTGGGGACGGCGAACACCGGGGAGCTGTTTTTT. The V gene is TRBV13, the J gene TRBJ2-2, with D tentatively TRBD1 or TRBD2 (5 bases each). CDR3 length: 17 residues. CDR1 and CDR2 (germline): PRHDT, FYEKMQ (reference sequence). Between the trimmed V and J ends, which lost 1 base and 0 bases, there was a span of 12 bases. Looking up the rest from reference TRBV13 and TRBJ2-2 gives the full variable domain: AAGVIQSPRHLIKEKRETATLKCYPIPRHDTVYWYQQGPGQDPQFLISFYEKMQSDKGSIPDRFSAQQFSDYHSELNMSSLELGDSALYFCASSLALGTANTGELFFGEGSRLTVL.

This clone was observed a handful of times. This chain joins TRBV7-9 and TRBJ1-1; D gene unclear. From germline, CDR1 is SEHNR and CDR2 FQNEAQ (reference sequence). CDR3 size: 13 residues. Deletions cut 5 bases from V and 7 bases from J, with 14 bases between. The DNA of the CDR3 is TGTGCCAGCAGCCTAGATATAGGCGGTGAAGCTTTCTTT. It yields the protein CASSLDIGGEAFF.

J is TRBJ2-7 and V is TRBV10-3; D may correspond to TRBD1 or TRBD2 (5 bases each). The CDR3 is 16 amino acids. From germline, CDR1 is ENHRY and CDR2 SYGVKD. V was trimmed by 0 bases and J by 4 bases, leaving 16 bases between them. CDR3 in amino acids: CAISESDTTWGYEQYF. In DNA form, the CDR3 reads TGTGCCATCAGTGAGTCCGACACCACCTGGGGGTACGAGCAGTACTTC.

This chain links TRBV5-6 with TRBJ1-1; possibly TRBD1 for D (5 bases). Germline CDR1 SGHDT, CDR2 YYEEEE. The V end was cut by 1 base, the J end by 5 bases, with 12 bases between. This CDR3 region has 14 residues. Here the CDR3 reads CASSLSGFSTEAFF. The DNA of the CDR3 is TGTGCCAGCAGCTTGTCAGGGTTCTCGACTGAAGCTTTCTTT.

V and J are TRBV5-1 and TRBJ2-5; TRBD2 might be the D (6 bases). The CDR3 sequence is 12 residues long. Germline-derived CDR1 and CDR2 are SGHRS and YFSETQ. V lost 5 bases to trimming and J lost 7 bases, with 12 bases between them. The DNA for the CDR3 is TGCGCCAGCAGGTGGGGGGACGGGACCCAGTACTTC. This gives the protein CASRWGDGTQYF.

This clone was found a few times. This rearrangement joins TRBV19 to TRBJ1-1; no clear D. The CDR3 has 11 residues. V lost 8 bases to trimming and J lost 1 base, with 5 bases between them. Germline V gives CDR1 LNHDA, CDR2 SQIVND (reference sequence). CDR3 coding DNA: TGTGCCAGTGAGCAGAACACTGAAGCTTTCTTT. Its protein product is CASEQNTEAFF.

This clone has more than one count but fewer than ten. CDR3 bases: TGTGCCAGCAGTTACTCGCGACAGGGAAATTCACCCCTCCACTTT. It is translated as CASSYSRQGNSPLHF. The rearrangement links TRBV6-5 to TRBJ1-6; 7 nucleotides match TRBD1. This CDR3 is built from 15 residues. Germline values: CDR1 MNHEY, CDR2 SVGAGI. Losses at the gene ends were 0 bases for V and 7 bases for J; bases not matched to a gene: 3.

This clone was detected a few times. The CDR3 sequence: CASSANRALSEAFF. In DNA, the CDR3 is TGTGCCAGCAGTGCGAACAGGGCGCTCTCTGAAGCTTTCTTT. The V call is TRBV2, the J call TRBJ1-1, with D possibly being TRBD1 (6 bases). Germline CDR1 and CDR2: SNHLY and FYNNEI. The germline V and J ends were trimmed by 4 bases and 6 bases, with 15 bases remaining between them. The CDR3 contains 14 residues.

The rearrangement joins TRBV5-1 to TRBJ2-1, with D perhaps TRBD1 (6 bases). The CDR3 is made up of 17 amino acids. V dropped 3 bases and J dropped 0 bases, with 16 bases sitting between them. The V gene's germline CDR1 is SGHRS and CDR2 YFSETQ. The CDR3 DNA reads as TGCGCCAGCAGCTCCCGGACAGTACCGAGCTCCTACAATGAGCAGTTCTTC. It is translated as CASSSRTVPSSYNEQFF.

V gene TRBV7-3 combines with J gene TRBJ2-1; 7 nucleotides match TRBD1. V lost 4 bases, J lost 4 bases, and 4 bases stayed unmatched. This CDR3 region has 14 residues. Germline-derived CDR1 and CDR2 are SGHTA and FQGTGA. Here the CDR3 reads CASSSRTGYNEQFF. The CDR3 DNA follows: TGTGCCAGCAGCTCCCGGACAGGTTACAATGAGCAGTTCTTC.

The chain joins TRBV14 to TRBJ1-6; 10 bases agree with TRBD1. Trimming cost V 6 bases and J 7 bases; bases outside gene matches: 9. Germline V gives CDR1 SGHDN, CDR2 FVKESK. The CDR3 has 16 residues. Here the CDR3 DNA reads TGTGCCAGCAGTCTAAACTTGGGACAGGGGAATTCACCCCTCCACTTT. Translation gives CASSLNLGQGNSPLHF.

A few counts support this clone. This chain links TRBV10-1 with TRBJ2-1, with a tentative D call TRBD1 (7 bases). The CDR3 totals 15 residues. Germline values: CDR1 WNHNN, CDR2 SYGVQD (reference sequence). V dropped 6 bases and J dropped 5 bases, with 17 bases sitting between them. CDR3 DNA sequence: TGCGCCAGCAGCCGAGGGGGGACAGATCACAATGAGCAGTTCTTC. Amino acid sequence: CASSRGGTDHNEQFF.

This chain joins TRBV6-5 and TRBJ1-1; D not certain. CDR3 length equals 13 residues. Between the trimmed V and J ends, which lost 2 bases and 5 bases, there was a span of 9 bases. Germline loops: CDR1 MNHEY, CDR2 SVGAGI. The DNA of the CDR3 is TGTGCCAGCAGTTACAGAGAGAGGACTGAAGCTTTCTTT. This translates into CASSYRERTEAFF.

The chain is built from TRBV6-5 and TRBJ2-1, with 7 bases fitting TRBD1. Trimming took 0 bases from V and 8 from J; bases not matched to a gene: 10. Looked up from germline, CDR1 is MNHEY and CDR2 is SVGAGI. The CDR3 covers 16 residues. The CDR3 coding sequence is TGTGCCAGCAGTTACTCGACAGACAGGGCGGGCGATGAGCAGTTCTTC. It specifies CASSYSTDRAGDEQFF.